Listed here are 2 T cell receptor beta chains from one sample, sequenced in a study of long-term antiretroviral therapy in people with HIV. Run at survey level, the immunoSEQ assay was version v3.0. Only in-frame clones appear in the TCRdb table, and some are missing; sequencing was by immunoSEQ multiplex PCR. Among approximately 35,000 clones listed, 94% were seen once. The sequences come from unsorted PBMCs, collected approximately 5.1 years after starting antiretroviral therapy. The receptors derive from a woman in her fifties or sixties with HIV.

The genes are TRBV9 and TRBJ2-2, with D tentatively TRBD1 or TRBD2 (5 bases each). CDR3 length: 16 amino acids. The V gene lost 2 bases and the J gene lost 1 base, with 12 bases spanning the gap. Germline CDR1 is SGDLS and CDR2 is YYNGEE. The CDR3 sequence: CASSVPRDVNTGELFF. As DNA, the CDR3 is TGTGCCAGCAGCGTTCCCCGGGACGTGAACACCGGGGAGCTGTTTTTT. Variable domain in full (rest from reference TRBV9 and TRBJ2-2): DSGVTQTPKHLITATGQRVTLRCSPRSGDLSVYWYQQSLDQGLQFLIQYYNGEERAKGNILERFSAQQFPDLHSELNLSSLELGDSALYFCASSVPRDVNTGELFFGEGSRLTVL.

The chain carries TRBV29-1 and TRBJ2-7; tentative D call: TRBD1 (6 bases). The length of the CDR3 is 13 residues. V was trimmed by 3 bases and J by 5 bases, leaving 14 bases between them. Germline lookup yields CDR1 SQVTM and CDR2 ANQGSEA. CDR3 sequence reads: CSVDLIGGDEQYF. DNA of the CDR3: TGCAGCGTTGATTTGATAGGGGGAGACGAGCAGTACTTC.